The rows below give T cell receptor beta chains drawn from one sample of a study of beta chain features in type 1 diabetes. Sequencing was performed with immunoSEQ multiplex PCR; in TCRdb, only in-frame clones are kept and a portion is missing. This table has around 140,000 clones, around 9% appearing once. The material sequenced was central memory CD4+ T cells from blood. These receptor sequences come from a man aged 30 to 39 with type 1 diabetes. Both conserved end residues are part of each CDR3. D genes are given only for firm matches. Expanded clones are given a class, and other clones once, few, many or no size at all.

D gene: -; clone size: few; J gene: TRBJ2-7; V gene: TRBV9; CDR3 protein: CASSHYYEQYF; CDR3 DNA: TGTGCCAGCAGCCACTATTACGAGCAGTACTTC
D gene: TRBD2; clone size: -; J gene: TRBJ2-5; V gene: TRBV7-2; CDR3 protein: CASSLGVSGGGLLETQYF; CDR3 DNA: TGTGCCAGCAGCTTAGGGGTGTCTGGCGGGGGGCTGTTGGAGACCCAGTACTTC
D gene: TRBD2; clone size: -; J gene: TRBJ2-3; V gene: TRBV7-2; CDR3 protein: CASSLGGAGAVNTQYF; CDR3 DNA: TGTGCCAGCAGCTTAGGAGGAGCGGGGGCCGTCAATACGCAGTATTTT
D gene: -; clone size: -; J gene: TRBJ1-6; V gene: TRBV4-3; CDR3 protein: CASSQGYRNSPLHF; CDR3 DNA: TGCGCCAGCAGCCAAGGTTACAGGAATTCACCCCTCCACTTT
D gene: -; clone size: -; J gene: TRBJ1-4; V gene: TRBV27; CDR3 protein: CASSYARNNEKLFF; CDR3 DNA: TGTGCCAGCAGTTACGCCAGGAACAATGAAAAACTGTTTTTT
D gene: TRBD1; clone size: few; J gene: TRBJ1-2; V gene: TRBV29-1; CDR3 protein: CSSRDRGLAGYTF; CDR3 DNA: TGCAGCTCACGGGACAGGGGGCTTGCTGGCTACACCTTC
D gene: -; clone size: few; J gene: TRBJ1-2; V gene: TRBV18; CDR3 protein: CASSGGANYGYTF; CDR3 DNA: TGTGCCAGCTCGGGGGGAGCAAACTATGGCTACACCTTC
D gene: TRBD1; clone size: -; J gene: TRBJ1-2; V gene: TRBV2; CDR3 protein: CASSEMGQSYGYTF; CDR3 DNA: TGTGCCAGCAGTGAAATGGGACAGAGCTATGGCTACACCTTC
D gene: -; clone size: few; J gene: TRBJ2-5; V gene: TRBV7-9; CDR3 protein: CASSFNGETQYF; CDR3 DNA: TGTGCCAGCAGCTTCAACGGAGAGACCCAGTACTTC
D gene: -; clone size: -; J gene: TRBJ2-1; V gene: TRBV5-1; CDR3 protein: CASSVTGNNEQFF; CDR3 DNA: TGCGCCAGCAGCGTTACAGGGAACAATGAGCAGTTCTTC
D gene: TRBD1; clone size: -; J gene: TRBJ1-2; V gene: TRBV15; CDR3 protein: CATSRDDRDRGYTF; CDR3 DNA: TGTGCCACCAGCAGAGATGACAGGGACCGTGGCTACACCTTC
D gene: -; clone size: many; J gene: TRBJ1-1; V gene: TRBV21-1; CDR3 protein: CASIQGTEAFF; CDR3 DNA: TGTGCCAGCATCCAGGGGACTGAAGCTTTCTTT
D gene: -; clone size: few; J gene: TRBJ2-6; V gene: TRBV29-1; CDR3 protein: CSVSVGTGANVLTF; CDR3 DNA: TGCAGCGTTTCCGTGGGGACAGGGGCCAACGTCCTGACTTTC
D gene: -; clone size: -; J gene: TRBJ2-7; V gene: TRBV28; CDR3 protein: CASSFLGPKQYF; CDR3 DNA: TGTGCCAGCAGTTTCCTCGGTCCCAAGCAGTACTTC
D gene: -; clone size: -; J gene: TRBJ2-3; V gene: TRBV6-5; CDR3 protein: CASSTVGVPDTQYF; CDR3 DNA: TGTGCCAGCAGTACCGTCGGAGTCCCAGATACGCAGTATTTT
D gene: -; clone size: -; J gene: TRBJ1-4; V gene: TRBV7-9; CDR3 protein: CASSLGSQGNEKLFF; CDR3 DNA: TGTGCCAGCAGCTTAGGATCTCAGGGGAATGAAAAACTGTTTTTT